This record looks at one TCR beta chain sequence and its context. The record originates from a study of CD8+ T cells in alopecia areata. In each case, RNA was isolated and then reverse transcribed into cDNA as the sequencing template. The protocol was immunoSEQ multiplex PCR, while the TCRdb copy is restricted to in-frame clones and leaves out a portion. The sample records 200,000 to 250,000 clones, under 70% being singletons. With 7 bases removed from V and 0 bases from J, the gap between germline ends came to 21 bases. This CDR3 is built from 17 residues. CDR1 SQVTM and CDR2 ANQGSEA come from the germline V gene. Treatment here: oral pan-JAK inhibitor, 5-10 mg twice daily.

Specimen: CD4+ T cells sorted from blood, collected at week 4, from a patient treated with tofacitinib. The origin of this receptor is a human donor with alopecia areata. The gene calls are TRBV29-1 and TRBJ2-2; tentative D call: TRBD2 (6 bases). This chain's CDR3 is CSATTGTLSSNTGELFF. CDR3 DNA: TGCAGCGCGACAACCGGGACTCTCAGTTCGAACACCGGGGAGCTGTTTTTT.